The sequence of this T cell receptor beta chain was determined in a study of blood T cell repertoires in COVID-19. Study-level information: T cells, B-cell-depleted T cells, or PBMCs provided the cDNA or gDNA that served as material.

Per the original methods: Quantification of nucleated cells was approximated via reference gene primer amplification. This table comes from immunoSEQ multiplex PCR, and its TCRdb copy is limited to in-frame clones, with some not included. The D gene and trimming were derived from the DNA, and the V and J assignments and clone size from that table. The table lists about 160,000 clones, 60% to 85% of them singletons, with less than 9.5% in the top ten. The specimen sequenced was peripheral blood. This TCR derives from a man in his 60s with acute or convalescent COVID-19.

Written as DNA, the CDR3 is TGCGCCAGCAGTGAGGCTCCTACCTATGGCTACACCTTC. Encoded protein: CASSEAPTYGYTF. This chain uses TRBV10-1 with TRBJ1-2; D not certain. The CDR3 runs to 13 residues. CDR1 and CDR2 (germline): WNHNN, SYGVQD (reference sequence). Trimming pared 2 bases from V and 4 bases from J, leaving 8 bases between.